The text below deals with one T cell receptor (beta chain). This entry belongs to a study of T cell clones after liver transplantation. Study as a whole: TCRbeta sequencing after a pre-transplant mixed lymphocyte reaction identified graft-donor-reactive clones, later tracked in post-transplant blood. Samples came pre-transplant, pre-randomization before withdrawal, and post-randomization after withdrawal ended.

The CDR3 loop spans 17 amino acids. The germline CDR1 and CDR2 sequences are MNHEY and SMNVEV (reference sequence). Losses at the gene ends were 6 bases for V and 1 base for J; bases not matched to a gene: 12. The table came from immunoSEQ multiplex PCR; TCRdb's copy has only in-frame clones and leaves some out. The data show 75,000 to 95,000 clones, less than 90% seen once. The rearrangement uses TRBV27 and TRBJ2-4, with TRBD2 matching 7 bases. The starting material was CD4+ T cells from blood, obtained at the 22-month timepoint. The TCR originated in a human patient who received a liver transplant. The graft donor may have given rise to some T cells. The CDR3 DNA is TGTGCCAGCAGCTCCCGGGGAGGGGTCGTCGCCAAAAACATTCAGTACTTC. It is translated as CASSSRGGVVAKNIQYF.